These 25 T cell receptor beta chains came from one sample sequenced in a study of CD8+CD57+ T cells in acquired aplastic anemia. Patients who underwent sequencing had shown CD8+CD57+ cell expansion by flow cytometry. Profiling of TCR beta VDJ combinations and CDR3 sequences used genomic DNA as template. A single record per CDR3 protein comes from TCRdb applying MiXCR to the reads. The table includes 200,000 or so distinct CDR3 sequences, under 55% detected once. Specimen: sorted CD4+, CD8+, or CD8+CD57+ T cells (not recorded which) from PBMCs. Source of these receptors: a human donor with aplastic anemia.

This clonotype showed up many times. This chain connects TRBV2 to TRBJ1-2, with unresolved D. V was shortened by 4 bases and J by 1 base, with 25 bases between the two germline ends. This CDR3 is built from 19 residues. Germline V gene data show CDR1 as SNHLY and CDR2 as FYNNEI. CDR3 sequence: CASSAGFHFSDTLNYGYTF. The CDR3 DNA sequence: TGTGCCAGCAGTGCAGGATTCCATTTTTCAGATACCCTTAACTATGGCTACACCTTC.

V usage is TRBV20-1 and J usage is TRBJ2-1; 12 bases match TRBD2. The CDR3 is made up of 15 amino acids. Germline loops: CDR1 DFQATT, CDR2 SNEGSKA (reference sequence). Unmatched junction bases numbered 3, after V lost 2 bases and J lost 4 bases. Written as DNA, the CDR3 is TGCAGTGCTAGACTAGCGGGAGGGCCATACAATGAGCAGTTCTTC. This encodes CSARLAGGPYNEQFF.

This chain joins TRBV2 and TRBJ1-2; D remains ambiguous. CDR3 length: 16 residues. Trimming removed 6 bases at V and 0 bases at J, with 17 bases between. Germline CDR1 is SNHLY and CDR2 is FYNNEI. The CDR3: CASSPSTELTNYGYTF. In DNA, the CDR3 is TGTGCCAGCAGCCCAAGTACGGAACTGACTAACTATGGCTACACCTTC.

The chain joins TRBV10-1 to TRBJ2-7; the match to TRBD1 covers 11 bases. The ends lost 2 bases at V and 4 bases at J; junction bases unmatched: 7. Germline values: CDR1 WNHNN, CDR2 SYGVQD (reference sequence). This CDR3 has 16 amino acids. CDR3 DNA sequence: TGCGCCAGCAGTGAGCCGATGGGGACAGGGGGATACGAGCAGTACTTC. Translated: CASSEPMGTGGYEQYF.

CDR3 protein: CASSFQSHKETQYF. The CDR3 coding sequence is TGCGCCAGCAGCTTCCAGTCTCACAAAGAGACCCAGTACTTC. The chain recombines TRBV5-1 with TRBJ2-5; D gene unclear. V gave up 2 bases and J gave up 3 bases, with 11 bases separating them. Germline CDR1 is SGHRS and CDR2 is YFSETQ. CDR3 length: 14 amino acids.

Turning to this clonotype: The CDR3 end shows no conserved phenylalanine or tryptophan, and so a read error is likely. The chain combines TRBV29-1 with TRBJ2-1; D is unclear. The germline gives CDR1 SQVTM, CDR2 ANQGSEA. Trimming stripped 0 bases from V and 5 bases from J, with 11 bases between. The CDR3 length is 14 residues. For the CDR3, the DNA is TGCAGCGTTGAAGATCCCTTTTGGAACAATGAGCAGTTCTCC. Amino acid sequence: CSVEDPFWNNEQFS.

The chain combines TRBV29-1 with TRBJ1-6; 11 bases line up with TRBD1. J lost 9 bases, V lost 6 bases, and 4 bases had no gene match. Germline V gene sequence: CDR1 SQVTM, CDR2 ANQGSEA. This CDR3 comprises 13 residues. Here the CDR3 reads CSVAGTGGSPLHF. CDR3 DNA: TGCAGCGTCGCCGGGACAGGGGGTTCACCCCTCCACTTT.

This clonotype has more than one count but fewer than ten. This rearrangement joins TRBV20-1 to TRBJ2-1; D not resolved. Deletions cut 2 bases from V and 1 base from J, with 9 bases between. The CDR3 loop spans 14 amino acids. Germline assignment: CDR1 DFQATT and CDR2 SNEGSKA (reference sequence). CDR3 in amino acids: CSARSWGSYNEQFF. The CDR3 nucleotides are TGCAGTGCTAGAAGTTGGGGTTCCTACAATGAGCAGTTCTTC.

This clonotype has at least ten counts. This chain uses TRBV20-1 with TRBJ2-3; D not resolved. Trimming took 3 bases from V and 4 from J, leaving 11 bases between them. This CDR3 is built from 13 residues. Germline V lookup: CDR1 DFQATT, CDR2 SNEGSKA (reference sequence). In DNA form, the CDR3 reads TGCAGTGCTAGGACTGCCCCCGCAGATACGCAGTATTTT. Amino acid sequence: CSARTAPADTQYF.

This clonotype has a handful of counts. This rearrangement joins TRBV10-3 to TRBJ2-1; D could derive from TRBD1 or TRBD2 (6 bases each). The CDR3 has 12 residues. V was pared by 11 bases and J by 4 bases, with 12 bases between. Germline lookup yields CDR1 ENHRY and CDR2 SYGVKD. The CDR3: CASRGGYNEQFF. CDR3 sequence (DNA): TGTGCCTCCAGAGGGGGGTACAATGAGCAGTTCTTC.

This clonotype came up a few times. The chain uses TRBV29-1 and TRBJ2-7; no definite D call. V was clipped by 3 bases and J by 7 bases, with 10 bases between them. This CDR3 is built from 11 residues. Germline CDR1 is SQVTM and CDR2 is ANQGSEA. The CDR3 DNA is TGCAGCGTTGATCTCGGCTCGGAGCAGTACTTC. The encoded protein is CSVDLGSEQYF.

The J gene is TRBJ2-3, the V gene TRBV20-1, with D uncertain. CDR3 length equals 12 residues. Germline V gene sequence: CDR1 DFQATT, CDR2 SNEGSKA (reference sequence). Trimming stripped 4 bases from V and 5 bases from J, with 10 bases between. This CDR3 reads CSAMQSGDTQYF. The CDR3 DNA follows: TGCAGTGCTATGCAATCAGGAGATACGCAGTATTTT.

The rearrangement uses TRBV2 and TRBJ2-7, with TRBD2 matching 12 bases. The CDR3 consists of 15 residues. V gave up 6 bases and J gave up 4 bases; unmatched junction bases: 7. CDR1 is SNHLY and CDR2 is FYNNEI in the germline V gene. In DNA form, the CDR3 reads TGTGCCAGCAGGGTGACTAGCGGGAGTGGGTACGAGCAGTACTTC. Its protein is CASRVTSGSGYEQYF.

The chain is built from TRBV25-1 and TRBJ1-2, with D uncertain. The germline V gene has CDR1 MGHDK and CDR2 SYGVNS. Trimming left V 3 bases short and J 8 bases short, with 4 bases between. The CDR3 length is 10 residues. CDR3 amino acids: CASSDAGYTF. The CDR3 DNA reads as TGTGCCAGCAGTGATGCAGGCTACACCTTC.

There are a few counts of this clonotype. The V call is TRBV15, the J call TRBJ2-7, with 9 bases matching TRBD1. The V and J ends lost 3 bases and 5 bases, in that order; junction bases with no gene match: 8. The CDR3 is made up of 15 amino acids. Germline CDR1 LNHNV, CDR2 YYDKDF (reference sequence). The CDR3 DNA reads TGTGCCACCAGCAGGGATAGGGGACAGGGCCACGAGCAGTACTTC. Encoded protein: CATSRDRGQGHEQYF.

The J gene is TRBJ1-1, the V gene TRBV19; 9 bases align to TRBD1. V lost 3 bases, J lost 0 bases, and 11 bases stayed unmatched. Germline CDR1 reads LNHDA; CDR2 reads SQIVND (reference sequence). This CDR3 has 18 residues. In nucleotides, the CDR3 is TGTGCCAGTAGTATCGGTTTAGGACAGGGGCCAATGAACACTGAAGCTTTCTTT. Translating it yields CASSIGLGQGPMNTEAFF.

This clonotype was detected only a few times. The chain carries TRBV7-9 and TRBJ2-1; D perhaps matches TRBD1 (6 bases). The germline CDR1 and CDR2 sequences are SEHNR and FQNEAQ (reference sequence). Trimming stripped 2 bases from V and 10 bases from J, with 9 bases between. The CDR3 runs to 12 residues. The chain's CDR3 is CASSLPQGEQFF. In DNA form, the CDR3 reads TGTGCCAGCAGCTTACCCCAGGGGGAGCAGTTCTTC.

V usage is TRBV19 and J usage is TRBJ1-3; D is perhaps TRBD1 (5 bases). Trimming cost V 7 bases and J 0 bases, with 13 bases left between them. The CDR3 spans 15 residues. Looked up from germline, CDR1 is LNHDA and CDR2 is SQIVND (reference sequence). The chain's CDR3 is CASKGRTRSGNTIYF. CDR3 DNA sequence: TGTGCCAGTAAAGGCCGGACACGCTCTGGAAACACCATATATTTT.

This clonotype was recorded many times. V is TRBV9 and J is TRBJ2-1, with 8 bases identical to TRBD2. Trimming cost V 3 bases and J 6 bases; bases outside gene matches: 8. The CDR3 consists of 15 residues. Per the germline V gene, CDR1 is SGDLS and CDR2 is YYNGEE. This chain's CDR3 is CASSAEAGTSNEQFF. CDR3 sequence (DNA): TGTGCCAGCAGCGCGGAGGCTGGGACTAGCAATGAGCAGTTCTTC. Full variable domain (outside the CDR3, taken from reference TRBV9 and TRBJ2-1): DSGVTQTPKHLITATGQRVTLRCSPRSGDLSVYWYQQSLDQGLQFLIQYYNGEERAKGNILERFSAQQFPDLHSELNLSSLELGDSALYFCASSAEAGTSNEQFFGPGTRLTVL.

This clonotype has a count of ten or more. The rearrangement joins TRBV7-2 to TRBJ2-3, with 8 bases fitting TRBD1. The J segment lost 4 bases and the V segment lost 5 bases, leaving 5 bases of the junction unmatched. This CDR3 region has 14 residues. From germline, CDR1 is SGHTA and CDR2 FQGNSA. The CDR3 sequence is CASSRQGMSDTQYF. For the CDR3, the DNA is TGTGCCAGCAGCCGACAGGGGATGTCAGATACGCAGTATTTT.

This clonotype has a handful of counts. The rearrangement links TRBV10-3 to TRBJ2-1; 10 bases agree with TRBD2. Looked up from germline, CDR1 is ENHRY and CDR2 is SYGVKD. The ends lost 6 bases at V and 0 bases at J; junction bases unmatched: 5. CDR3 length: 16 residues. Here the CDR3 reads CAISLAGASSYNEQFF. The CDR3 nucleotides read TGTGCCATCAGCCTAGCGGGGGCTAGCTCCTACAATGAGCAGTTCTTC.

CDR3 residues: CASSESWNQPQHF. The CDR3 nucleotides are TGCGCCAGCAGTGAATCTTGGAATCAGCCCCAGCATTTT. The rearrangement joins TRBV10-2 to TRBJ1-5; D is unclear. Germline values: CDR1 WSHSY, CDR2 SAAADI. V lost 3 bases and J 4 bases, leaving 7 bases between the germline ends. The CDR3 spans 13 residues.

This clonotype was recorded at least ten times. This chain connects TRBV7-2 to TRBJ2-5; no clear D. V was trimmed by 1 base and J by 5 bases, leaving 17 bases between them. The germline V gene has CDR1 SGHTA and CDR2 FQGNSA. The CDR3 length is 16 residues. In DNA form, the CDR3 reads TGTGCCAGCAGCTTAGGGTGGACCGGCCGCATGGAGACCCAGTACTTC. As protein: CASSLGWTGRMETQYF.

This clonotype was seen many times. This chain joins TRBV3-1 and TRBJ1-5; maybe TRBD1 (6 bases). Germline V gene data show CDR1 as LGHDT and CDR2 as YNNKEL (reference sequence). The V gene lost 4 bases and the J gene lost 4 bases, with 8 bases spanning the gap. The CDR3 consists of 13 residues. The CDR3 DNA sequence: TGTGCCAGCAGCCGGGGGCCGAATCAGCCCCAGCATTTT. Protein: CASSRGPNQPQHF.

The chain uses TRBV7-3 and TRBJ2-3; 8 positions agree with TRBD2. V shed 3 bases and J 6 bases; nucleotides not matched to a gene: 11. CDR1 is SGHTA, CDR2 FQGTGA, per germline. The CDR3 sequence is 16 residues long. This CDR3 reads CASSLAGTRRSDTQYF. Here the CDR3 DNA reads TGTGCCAGCAGCTTGGCAGGGACTAGGAGATCGGATACGCAGTATTTT. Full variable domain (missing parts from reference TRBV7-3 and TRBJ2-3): GAGVSQTPSNKVTEKGKYVELRCDPISGHTALYWYRQSLGQGPEFLIYFQGTGAADDSGLPNDRFFAVRPEGSVSTLKIQRTERGDSAVYLCASSLAGTRRSDTQYFGPGTRLTVL.